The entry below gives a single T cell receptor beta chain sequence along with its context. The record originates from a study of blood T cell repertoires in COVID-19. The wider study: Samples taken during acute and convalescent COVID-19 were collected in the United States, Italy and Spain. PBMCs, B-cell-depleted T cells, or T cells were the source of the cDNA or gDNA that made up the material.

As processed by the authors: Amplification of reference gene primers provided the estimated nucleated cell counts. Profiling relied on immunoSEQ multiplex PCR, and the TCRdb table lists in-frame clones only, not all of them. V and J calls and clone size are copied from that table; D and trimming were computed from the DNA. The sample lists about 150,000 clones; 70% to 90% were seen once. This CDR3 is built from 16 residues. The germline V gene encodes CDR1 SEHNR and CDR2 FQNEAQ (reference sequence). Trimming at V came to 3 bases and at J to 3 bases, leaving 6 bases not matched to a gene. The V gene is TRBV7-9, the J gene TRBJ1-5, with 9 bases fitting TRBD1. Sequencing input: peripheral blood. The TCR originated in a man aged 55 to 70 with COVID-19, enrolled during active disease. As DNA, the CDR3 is TGTGCCAGCAGCTTGGACAGGGGCACTATCAATCAGCCCCAGCATTTT. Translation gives CASSLDRGTINQPQHF.